The rows below give T cell receptor beta chains drawn from one sample of a study of T cell responses to AZD1222 COVID-19 vaccine. Using immunoSEQ multiplex PCR, the repertoire was profiled, and TCRdb retains in-frame clones only, with some absent. Among some 140,000 clones, about 87% were seen once, and the ten largest hold around 3.2%. The sequenced sample was peripheral blood, obtained on day 0 of AZD1222 vaccination. Receptors were obtained from an adult in good health. Both conserved end residues are part of each CDR3. The order of the fields is J gene, clone size, V gene, CDR3 protein. Expanded clones are given a class, and other clones once, few, many or no size at all.

TRBJ2-7,-,TRBV11-2,CASSPGRYEQYF
TRBJ2-3,-,TRBV7-9,CASSLRGAGGTDTQYF
TRBJ2-3,-,TRBV7-2,CASNLRSGGAVDTQYF
TRBJ2-1,-,TRBV3-1/TRBV3-2,CASRLAEGLDEQFF
TRBJ2-3,few,TRBV5-6,CASKGRQDTQYF
TRBJ1-3,-,TRBV6-5,CASWKGYSGNTIYF
TRBJ2-3,-,TRBV5-1,CASSPGLGSGTDTQYF
TRBJ2-7,-,TRBV4-2,CASTTPRVSHAYEQYF
TRBJ2-3,-,TRBV10-3,CAIRSMLAGGSDTQYF
TRBJ2-4,-,TRBV27,CASSSRLAGPTVRAKNIQYF
TRBJ2-5,-,TRBV19,CASSIAGGETQYF
TRBJ1-2,-,TRBV9,CASSAQFGQGADYGYTF
TRBJ1-1,-,TRBV6-5,CASSIGTDPNTEAFF
TRBJ1-1,-,TRBV6-6,CASSYLQPPNTEAFF
TRBJ1-2,-,TRBV6-1,CASSDLFGYTF
TRBJ2-1,-,TRBV6-5,CASSSDINEQFF
TRBJ2-2,-,TRBV5-1,CASSFGGETGELFF
TRBJ1-1,-,TRBV2,CASSQQGYTEAFF
TRBJ2-5,-,TRBV7-2,CASSIRAGVQETQYF
TRBJ2-7,-,TRBV6-5,CASSRKGGSYEQYF
TRBJ1-4,-,TRBV10-3,CAISENYREKLFF
TRBJ2-1,-,TRBV9,CASSVGAGGPSSYNEQFF
TRBJ1-1,-,TRBV18,CASSPPLGLNTEAFF
TRBJ1-2,-,TRBV2,CASSVQGANGYTF
TRBJ2-7,-,TRBV9,CASSVSSGREQYF
TRBJ1-5,once,TRBV10-3,CAISDIGADSNQPQHF
TRBJ2-7,-,TRBV25-1,CASSDGEQYF
TRBJ1-5,-,TRBV28,CASSQGWGQPQHF
TRBJ2-6,-,TRBV6-6,CASSPGLFSSGANVLTF
TRBJ1-6,-,TRBV6-5,CASSQRDSLGALHF
TRBJ2-7,-,TRBV3-1/TRBV3-2,CASRGSATSSYEQYF
TRBJ1-4,-,TRBV6-5,CASSYEPLGNEKLFF
TRBJ1-4,-,TRBV18,CASSGRRPATNEKLFF
TRBJ1-2,-,TRBV18,CASSPIAGQGYGYTF
TRBJ2-1,few,TRBV5-8,CASSLVQGIAKFF
TRBJ2-7,-,TRBV5-4,CASSPPGGRSYEQYF
TRBJ1-2,-,TRBV2,CASSDSGLANYGYTF
TRBJ1-2,-,TRBV5-4,CASSLPGNNYGYTF
TRBJ2-2,-,TRBV11-3,CASSFAASGNTGELFF
TRBJ1-2,-,TRBV6-5,CASGDRPLNYGYTF
TRBJ1-1,few,TRBV3-1/TRBV3-2,CASSQVPDTEAFF
TRBJ1-6,-,TRBV7-9,CASSLTDRGRPLHF
TRBJ2-3,-,TRBV7-9,CASSLGGGVTDTQYF
TRBJ2-7,-,TRBV5-4,CASSLGELSSYEQYF
TRBJ2-1,once,TRBV6-6,CASSYHRDFEQFF
TRBJ1-3,-,TRBV21-1,CASSRRTEEYGNTIYF
TRBJ2-5,once,TRBV28,CASSSHSAGGQETQYF
TRBJ2-1,-,TRBV5-1,CASSEGKNSRNYNEQFF